This T cell receptor (beta chain) was retrieved from a study of multiple sclerosis patients with progressive multifocal leukoencephalopathy. Synthetic inline TR CDR3 controls covering all V-J pairings were spiked into each PCR. TCRdb's copy holds only in-frame clones and misses some; the assay was immunoSEQ multiplex PCR. The sample carries 29,000 or so clones, 85% to 90% recorded once. The time point here: five to six months of natalizumab therapy. Study-wide findings and caveats: Lower normalized Shannon entropy suggested reduced TRB diversity in most PML patients. Before and during natalizumab, the clones expanded at PML already existed.

With respect to this clone: Its antigen is not identified.

Sample: PBMCs, taken from a patient treated with natalizumab. The receptor was derived from a human donor with multiple sclerosis.

CDR3 loop: CASSPTGIGNTIYF. In DNA, the CDR3 is TGTGCCAGCTCACCGACAGGGATAGGAAACACCATATATTTT. This chain links TRBV18 with TRBJ1-3, with 7 nucleotides matching TRBD1. CDR1 is KGHSH, CDR2 LQKENI, per germline. CDR3 length: 14 amino acids. V was clipped by 3 bases and J by 4 bases; unmatched bases: 3.